A single sample is the source of the 13 T cell receptor beta chains below, sequenced in a study of OX40 agonist ivuxolimab in advanced cancers. The protocol was immunoSEQ multiplex PCR, while the TCRdb copy is restricted to in-frame clones and leaves out a portion. The sample holds 96,000 or so clones, about 92% seen once. The sequenced sample was CD4+ or CD8+ T cells sorted from blood, obtained in a trial of the OX40 agonist ivuxolimab. The receptors shown here come from an adult with an advanced solid tumor such as melanoma, head and neck, liver or kidney cancer.

The J gene is TRBJ2-2, the V gene TRBV19; a weak D match, TRBD2 (5 bases). V lost 7 bases to trimming and J lost 3 bases, with 12 bases between them. The CDR3 totals 14 residues. CDR1 and CDR2 from the germline V gene are LNHDA and SQIVND (reference sequence). The DNA for the CDR3 is TGTGCCAGTACGGGAAGGGCGGACACCGGGGAGCTGTTTTTT. It encodes CASTGRADTGELFF. Full variable domain (rest looked up from reference TRBV19 and TRBJ2-2): DGGITQSPKYLFRKEGQNVTLSCEQNLNHDAMYWYRQDPGQGLRLIYYSQIVNDFQKGDIAEGYSVSREKKESFPLTVTSAQKNPTAFYLCASTGRADTGELFFGEGSRLTVL.

The genes are TRBV7-6 and TRBJ1-1; the D gene is possibly TRBD1 (6 bases). The germline CDR1 and CDR2 sequences are SGHVS and FNYEAQ. Trimming left V 4 bases short and J 5 bases short, with 23 bases between. The CDR3 is 17 amino acids. This chain's CDR3 is CASSSVFRGALRTEAFF. The CDR3, as DNA: TGTGCCAGCAGCTCCGTCTTCCGGGGGGCGCTTCGGACTGAAGCTTTCTTT.

V gene TRBV6-1 combines with J gene TRBJ1-2; no clear D gene. Trimming took off 5 bases at V and 2 bases at J, with 12 bases between the two ends. CDR3 size: 14 residues. Germline V gives CDR1 MNHNS, CDR2 SASEGT. CDR3 region: CASSPRTENYGYTF. CDR3 in DNA: TGTGCCAGCAGTCCCAGGACGGAGAACTATGGCTACACCTTC.

J is TRBJ2-1 and V is TRBV6-6; 11 bases are a match to TRBD2. Trimming cost V 0 bases and J 2 bases; bases outside gene matches: 0. This CDR3 comprises 16 residues. CDR1 and CDR2 from the germline V gene are MNHNY and SVGAGI (reference sequence). In nucleotides, the CDR3 is TGTGCCAGCAGTTACTCGACTAGCGGGACCTACAATGAGCAGTTCTTC. Residues: CASSYSTSGTYNEQFF.

This sequence joins TRBV7-6 and TRBJ2-2, with 15 bases identical to TRBD2. V shed 5 bases and J 8 bases; nucleotides not matched to a gene: 9. Per the germline V gene, CDR1 is SGHVS and CDR2 is FNYEAQ. CDR3 length equals 17 residues. CDR3 DNA: TGTGCCAGCAGCCCCGGACTAGCGGGAGGGCCATCGGGGGAGCTGTTTTTT. Residues: CASSPGLAGGPSGELFF.

The chain links TRBV29-1 to TRBJ1-1; 7 nucleotides agree with TRBD1. Trimming at V came to 7 bases and at J to 4 bases, leaving 3 bases not matched to a gene. Germline lookup yields CDR1 SQVTM and CDR2 ANQGSEA. The CDR3 extends over 11 amino acids. The CDR3 bases are TGCAGCGGACACAGGGGCACTGAAGCTTTCTTT. This encodes CSGHRGTEAFF.

The chain joins TRBV14 to TRBJ1-4, with D unresolved. This CDR3 has 15 residues. From germline, CDR1 is SGHDN and CDR2 FVKESK. V lost 9 bases to trimming and J lost 8 bases, with 22 bases between them. The CDR3 loop reads CASLPYTLDNEKLFF. DNA of the CDR3: TGTGCCAGTCTCCCTTACACCCTGGATAACGAAAAACTGTTTTTT.

The CDR3 loop is CASSFSLAGGPGTDTQYF. The CDR3 coding sequence is TGCGCCAGCAGCTTTTCACTAGCGGGAGGGCCAGGCACAGATACGCAGTATTTT. V gene TRBV5-1 combines with J gene TRBJ2-3; 13 bases match TRBD2. The length of the CDR3 is 18 residues. V shed 2 bases and J 1 base; nucleotides not matched to a gene: 7. The V gene's germline CDR1 is SGHRS and CDR2 YFSETQ.

This clone was counted only a few times. J is TRBJ2-7 and V is TRBV30, with D possibly called TRBD1 or TRBD2 (5 bases each). V lost 4 bases to trimming and J lost 2 bases, with 21 bases between them. This CDR3 comprises 16 residues. CDR1 GTSNPN and CDR2 SVGIG come from the germline V gene (reference sequence). CDR3 sequence reads: CAWTLSTGTATYEQYF. The CDR3 nucleotides are TGTGCCTGGACACTTTCGACCGGGACCGCCACCTACGAGCAGTACTTC.

The chain combines TRBV4-3 with TRBJ2-1; TRBD2 aligns across 10 bases. CDR1 and CDR2 from the germline V gene are LGHNA and YSLEER. J gave up 0 bases and V 4 bases, and 3 bases lay outside the gene matches. The CDR3 covers 16 residues. CDR3: CASSLSGRASYNEQFF. DNA for the CDR3: TGCGCCAGCAGCCTGAGCGGGAGGGCCTCCTACAATGAGCAGTTCTTC.

This chain links TRBV19 with TRBJ2-7; 11 bases align to TRBD1. CDR1 is LNHDA and CDR2 is SQIVND in the germline V gene (reference sequence). The CDR3 spans 13 residues. The J segment lost 5 bases and the V segment lost 8 bases, leaving 5 bases of the junction unmatched. The CDR3 reads CASGGQGANEQYF. The CDR3 nucleotides are TGTGCCAGTGGAGGACAGGGGGCTAACGAGCAGTACTTC.

This chain connects TRBV6-6 to TRBJ1-4, with unresolved D. V gave up 0 bases and J gave up 7 bases, with 3 bases separating them. CDR3 size: 12 residues. Germline V CDR1 and CDR2: MNHNY, SVGAGI (reference sequence). The chain's CDR3 is CASSYSVEKLFF. The CDR3 DNA follows: TGTGCCAGCAGTTACTCTGTTGAAAAACTGTTTTTT.

The V gene is TRBV7-9, the J gene TRBJ1-2; weak D call: TRBD1 (6 bases). In germline, CDR1 is SEHNR, CDR2 FQNEAQ (reference sequence). CDR3 size: 15 residues. Trimming removed 5 bases from V and 4 bases from J, with 17 bases in between. The CDR3 DNA is TGTGCCAGCAGCCCCGAGGCGGGACACGCCTATGGCTACACCTTC. Residues: CASSPEAGHAYGYTF.